This T cell receptor (beta chain) comes out of a study of T cell responses to AZD1222 COVID-19 vaccine. The germline V gene encodes CDR1 MDHEN and CDR2 SYDVKM. J was trimmed by 8 bases and V by 6 bases; bases with no gene match: 8. The CDR3 consists of 14 residues. Second-dose intervals of approximately 4 or approximately 12 weeks were pooled. In the case of this clone: Its cognate antigen is unknown.

This table comes from immunoSEQ multiplex PCR, and its TCRdb copy is limited to in-frame clones, with some not included. The table records roughly 270,000 clones, approximately 94% of them present only once. General observations from the study: Among the donors, most were white British and more were female, and clonal diversity was possibly underestimated. Baseline serostatus was positive in only 5 to 7 AZD1222 recipients.

The sequences come from peripheral blood, collected 28 days after the second AZD1222 dose. The chain links TRBV28 to TRBJ1-4, with 8 bases aligning to TRBD1. This receptor was obtained from an adult who received the AZD1222 COVID-19 vaccine. Here the CDR3 DNA reads TGTGCCAGCAGAGCACAGGGGGAGCGGGAAAAACTGTTTTTT. Encoded protein: CASRAQGEREKLFF.